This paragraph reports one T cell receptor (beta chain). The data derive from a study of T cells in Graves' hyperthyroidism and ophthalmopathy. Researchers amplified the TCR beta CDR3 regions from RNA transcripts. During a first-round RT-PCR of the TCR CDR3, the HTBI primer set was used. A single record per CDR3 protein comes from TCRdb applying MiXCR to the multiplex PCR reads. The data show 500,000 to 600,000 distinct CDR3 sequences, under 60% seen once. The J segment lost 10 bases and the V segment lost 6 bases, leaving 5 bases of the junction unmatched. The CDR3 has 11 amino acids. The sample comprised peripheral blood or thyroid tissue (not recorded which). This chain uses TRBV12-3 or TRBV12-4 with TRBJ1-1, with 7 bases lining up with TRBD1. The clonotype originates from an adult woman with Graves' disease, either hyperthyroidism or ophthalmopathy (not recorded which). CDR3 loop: CASRVQGSAFF. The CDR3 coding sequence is TGTGCCAGCAGGGTACAGGGGTCAGCTTTCTTT.